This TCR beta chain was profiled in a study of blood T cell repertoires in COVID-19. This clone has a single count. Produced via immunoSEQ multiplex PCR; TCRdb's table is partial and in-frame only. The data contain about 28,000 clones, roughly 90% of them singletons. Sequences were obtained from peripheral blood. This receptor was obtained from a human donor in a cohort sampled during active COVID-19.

CDR3 protein: CASSLRGRGWGETQYF. DNA for the CDR3: TGTGCCAGCAGTTTGCGGGGACGGGGCTGGGGAGAGACCCAGTACTTC. The chain joins TRBV27 to TRBJ2-5, with D possibly being TRBD2 (6 bases). Trimming removed 3 bases at V and 4 bases at J, with 18 bases between. CDR1 and CDR2 (germline): MNHEY, SMNVEV (reference sequence). This CDR3 is 16 amino acids long.